The clone carrying this T cell receptor beta chain occurred many times. The CDR3 runs to 14 residues. The germline V and J ends were trimmed by 6 bases and 0 bases, with 10 bases remaining between them. Germline CDR1 ENHRY, CDR2 SYGVKD. The sample belongs to a study of early T cells in non-severe SARS-CoV-2 infection. TCRdb redid the calling of the 5' RACE reads with MiXCR, one entry per CDR3 protein. This table holds 100,000 to 150,000 distinct CDR3 sequences, just under 15% found once. The rearrangement uses TRBV10-3 and TRBJ2-3; no reliable D call. Sequenced input: whole blood. The clonotype originates from an adult who was a healthcare worker with PCR-confirmed SARS-CoV-2 infection or an uninfected control (not recorded which). The CDR3 sequence: CAIRRTESTDTQYF. The CDR3 DNA is TGTGCCATCAGAAGAACTGAGAGCACAGATACGCAGTATTTT.